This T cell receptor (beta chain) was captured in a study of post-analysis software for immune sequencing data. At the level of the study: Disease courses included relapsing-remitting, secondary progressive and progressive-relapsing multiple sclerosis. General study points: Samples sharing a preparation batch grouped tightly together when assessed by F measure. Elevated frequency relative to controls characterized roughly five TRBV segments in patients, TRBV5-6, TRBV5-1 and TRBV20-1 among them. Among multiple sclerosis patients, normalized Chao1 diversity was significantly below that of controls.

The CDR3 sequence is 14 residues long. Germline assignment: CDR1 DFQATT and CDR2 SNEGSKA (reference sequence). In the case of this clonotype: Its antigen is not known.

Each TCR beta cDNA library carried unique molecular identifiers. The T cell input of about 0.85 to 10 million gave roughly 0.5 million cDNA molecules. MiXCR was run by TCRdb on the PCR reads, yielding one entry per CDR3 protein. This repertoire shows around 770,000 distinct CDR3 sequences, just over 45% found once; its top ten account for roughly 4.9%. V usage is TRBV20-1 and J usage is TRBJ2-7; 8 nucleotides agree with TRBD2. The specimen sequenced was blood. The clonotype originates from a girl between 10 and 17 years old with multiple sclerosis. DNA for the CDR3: TGCAGAGAACTCGGGACTAGTACTTCCTACGAGCAGTACTTC. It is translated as CRELGTSTSYEQYF.